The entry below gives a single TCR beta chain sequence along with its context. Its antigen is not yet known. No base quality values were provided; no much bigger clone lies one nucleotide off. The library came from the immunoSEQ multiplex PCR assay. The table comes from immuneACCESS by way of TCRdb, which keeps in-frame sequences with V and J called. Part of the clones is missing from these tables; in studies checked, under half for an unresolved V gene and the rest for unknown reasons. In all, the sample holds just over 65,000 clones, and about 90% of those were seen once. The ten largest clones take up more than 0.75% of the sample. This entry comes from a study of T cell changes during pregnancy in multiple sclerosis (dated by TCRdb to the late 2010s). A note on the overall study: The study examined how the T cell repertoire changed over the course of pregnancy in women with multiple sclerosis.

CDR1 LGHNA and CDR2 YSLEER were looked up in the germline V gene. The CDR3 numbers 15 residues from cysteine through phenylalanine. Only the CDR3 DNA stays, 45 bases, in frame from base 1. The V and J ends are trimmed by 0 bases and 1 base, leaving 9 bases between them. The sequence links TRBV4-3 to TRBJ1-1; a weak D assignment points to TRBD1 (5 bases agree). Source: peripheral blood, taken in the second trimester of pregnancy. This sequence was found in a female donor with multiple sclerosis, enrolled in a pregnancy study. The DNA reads TGCGCCAGCAGCCAAGATATAAGGGGGAACACTGAAGCTTTCTTT. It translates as CASSQDIRGNTEAFF.